This T cell receptor (beta chain) was captured in a study of cytomegalovirus exposure and HLA in healthy donors. The CDR3 contains 15 residues. The ends lost 6 bases at V and 3 bases at J; junction bases unmatched: 7. From germline, CDR1 is MNHNS and CDR2 SASEGT. Assay: immunoSEQ multiplex PCR; the TCRdb copy retains only in-frame clones and omits some. In the table there are 150,000 to 160,000 clones, 65% to 90% of which are singletons. This clone occurred once. The rearrangement links TRBV6-1 to TRBJ2-3, with 9 bases fitting TRBD2. Sequencing was done on a sample of PBMCs. The receptor was derived from a man aged 18-30 years in good health and CMV-seropositive. The CDR3 DNA follows: TGTGCCAGCAGGAGAGGAGCGGGGGGTACAGATACGCAGTATTTT. Translation: CASRRGAGGTDTQYF.